This entry describes one T cell receptor beta chain. This specimen comes from a study of blood T cell repertoires in COVID-19. Produced via immunoSEQ multiplex PCR; TCRdb's table is partial and in-frame only. This table holds under 40,000 clones, about 86% found once. Germline CDR1 is MNHEY and CDR2 is SMNVEV (reference sequence). V shed 3 bases, J shed 4 bases, and the junction held 3 bases outside the gene matches. The CDR3 runs 17 residues. V is TRBV27 and J is TRBJ2-2; 15 bases align to TRBD2. The TCR originated in a woman older than 75 with active or convalescent COVID-19. The sample comprised peripheral blood. CDR3: CASSFGGLAGGTGELFF. The CDR3 DNA is TGTGCCAGCAGTTTTGGGGGACTAGCGGGAGGCACCGGGGAGCTGTTTTTT.